This TCR beta chain is from a study of T cell responses to AZD1222 COVID-19 vaccine. Whole-study results and caveats: The CD4 TCRs associated with vaccination extended across spike and predominated at 160-218 and 743-854. Baseline seropositivity characterized only a handful of AZD1222 recipients.

Germline CDR1 LNHDA, CDR2 SQIVND (reference sequence). This CDR3 region has 15 residues. The V gene lost 2 bases and the J gene lost 7 bases, with 17 bases spanning the gap. Method: immunoSEQ multiplex PCR; TCRdb's copy keeps in-frame clones and lacks some. In the table there are roughly 80,000 clones, roughly 90% of which are singletons. To note about this clone: Its specificity is not known.

The receptor comes from an adult in good health. The sample here was peripheral blood, taken on day 0 of MenACWY control vaccination. V and J are TRBV19 and TRBJ1-1, with D hard to call. The CDR3 protein is CASSISTLDSREAFF. The CDR3 nucleotides are TGTGCCAGTAGTATATCCACCTTGGACTCCCGTGAAGCTTTCTTT.